Below, 11 T cell receptor beta chains from the same sample are listed, as sequenced in a study of T cell responses to AZD1222 COVID-19 vaccine. Sequenced by immunoSEQ multiplex PCR; TCRdb stores in-frame clones only, minus some. The table includes 90,000 to 150,000 clones, approximately 88% detected once. Material: peripheral blood, obtained on day 0 of AZD1222 vaccination. The receptor source for this set is an adult in good health.

This sequence joins TRBV10-3 and TRBJ1-1; possible D gene TRBD1, 5 bases. V lost 7 bases, J lost 1 base, and 10 bases lay in between. Germline CDR1 reads ENHRY; CDR2 reads SYGVKD. The CDR3 is made up of 13 amino acids. CDR3 loop: CAITVGENTEAFF. The CDR3 nucleotides are TGTGCCATCACCGTAGGGGAGAACACTGAAGCTTTCTTT.

J is TRBJ2-7 and V is TRBV10-2, with D maybe TRBD2 (5 bases). The CDR3 is 16 residues long. V was pared by 6 bases and J by 0 bases, with 18 bases between. Germline V lookup: CDR1 WSHSY, CDR2 SAAADI. The DNA of the CDR3 is TGCGCCAGCAGGCCTATTAAAGCTAGCTCCTCCTACGAGCAGTACTTC. This codes for CASRPIKASSSYEQYF.

V gene TRBV19 combines with J gene TRBJ2-7; 8 bases are a match to TRBD1. CDR3 size: 15 residues. Germline lookup yields CDR1 LNHDA and CDR2 SQIVND (reference sequence). After removal of 6 bases from V and 7 bases from J, the junction contained 14 bases not matched to a gene. The DNA of the CDR3 is TGTGCCAGTAGCCCAGGGGGCTCAAGGGGCTGGGAGCAGTACTTC. The encoded protein is CASSPGGSRGWEQYF.

The V and J genes are TRBV5-1 and TRBJ2-1, with 7 bases aligning to TRBD2. From germline, CDR1 is SGHRS and CDR2 YFSETQ. The CDR3 spans 14 residues. Losses at the gene ends were 0 bases for V and 6 bases for J; bases not matched to a gene: 3. CDR3 sequence: CASSLGLASNEQFF. The CDR3 DNA sequence: TGCGCCAGCAGCTTGGGACTAGCTTCCAATGAGCAGTTCTTC.

V is TRBV11-3 and J is TRBJ2-5; 12 nucleotides match TRBD2. This CDR3 spans 17 amino acids. The V gene end was trimmed by 1 base and the J gene end by 1 base; junction bases not matched to a gene: 4. Germline V gene lookup returns CDR1 SGHNT and CDR2 YENEEA. CDR3 amino acids: CASSLGGLAGTQETQYF. CDR3 DNA: TGTGCCAGCAGCTTAGGCGGACTAGCGGGGACCCAAGAGACCCAGTACTTC.

This clone was detected a few times. The chain employs TRBV6-2 or TRBV6-3 and TRBJ1-2, with TRBD1 identical over 7 bases. Trimming at V came to 6 bases and at J to 2 bases, leaving 12 bases not matched to a gene. Per the germline V gene, CDR1 is MNHEY and CDR2 is SVGEGT. This CDR3 contains 16 residues. This CDR3 reads CASSKGPAGGNYGYTF. Written as DNA, the CDR3 is TGTGCCAGCAGCAAAGGCCCGGCAGGGGGGAACTATGGCTACACCTTC.

The rearrangement joins TRBV12-3 or TRBV12-4 to TRBJ2-7; D remains unclear. With 1 base removed from V and 1 base from J, the gap between germline ends came to 5 bases. The CDR3 is made up of 13 amino acids. In nucleotides, the CDR3 is TGTGCCAGCAGTTTAGGAGATTCCTACGAGCAGTACTTC. This codes for CASSLGDSYEQYF.

The rearrangement links TRBV27 to TRBJ1-5, with TRBD1 matching over 8 bases. J gave up 9 bases and V 8 bases, and 12 bases lay outside the gene matches. The length of the CDR3 is 14 residues. Germline assignment: CDR1 MNHEY and CDR2 SMNVEV (reference sequence). The DNA of the CDR3 is TGTGCCAGCCGAGGCTCAGGGGGCGGCCCGCCCCAGCATTTT. The encoded protein is CASRGSGGGPPQHF.

V is TRBV29-1 and J is TRBJ2-7; possibly TRBD2 for D (6 bases). Germline CDR1 SQVTM, CDR2 ANQGSEA. The ends were cut back, 4 bases at V and 2 bases at J, with 15 bases in the middle. The CDR3 totals 14 residues. The CDR3 nucleotides are TGCAGCGTTGGGGAGGCAGGGTTTACCTACGAGCAGTACTTC. Translating gives CSVGEAGFTYEQYF.

The chain recombines TRBV12-3 or TRBV12-4 with TRBJ2-5, with D possibly called TRBD1 or TRBD2 (5 bases each). Trimming left V 5 bases short and J 7 bases short, with 14 bases between. This CDR3 contains 13 residues. CDR3 residues: CASSPPGAATQYF. The DNA for the CDR3 is TGTGCCAGCAGTCCCCCCGGGGCCGCGACCCAGTACTTC.

This clone has just one count. This chain connects TRBV25-1 to TRBJ1-1; 7 bases fit TRBD1. The V gene end was trimmed by 4 bases and the J gene end by 2 bases; junction bases not matched to a gene: 1. Germline V lookup: CDR1 MGHDK, CDR2 SYGVNS. CDR3 size: 13 residues. The CDR3 DNA reads as TGTGCCAGCAGTGGACAGGGCAACACTGAAGCTTTCTTT. It translates to CASSGQGNTEAFF. The whole variable domain, filled in from reference TRBV25-1 and TRBJ1-1, reads EADIYQTPRYLVIGTGKKITLECSQTMGHDKMYWYQQDPGMELHLIHYSYGVNSTEKGDLSSESTVSRIRTEHFPLTLESARPSHTSQYLCASSGQGNTEAFFGQGTRLTVV.